This TCR beta chain appears in the sequencing data of a study of T cell clonotyping in hematopoietic cell transplantation. Recipients were bled about 28 days pretransplant and at posttransplant days 30, 100, 180. Study outcomes and limitations: Pathologically expanded recipient clonotypes increased progressively from day 30 to day 180 as diversity fell.

CDR1 and CDR2 from the germline V gene are MNHNY and SVGAGI (reference sequence). The CDR3 is 14 amino acids. Germline trimming cut 8 bases from V and 7 bases from J; bases unmatched to any gene: 9. A remark on this clone: Antigen: not known.

The repertoire was sequenced with immunoSEQ multiplex PCR; TCRdb's copy has only in-frame clones and lacks some. The table shows 3,500 to 5,500 clones, with just under 70% occurring only once. The sample here was PBMCs, taken 100 days after allogeneic stem cell transplant. The chain is built from TRBV6-6 and TRBJ1-2, with 11 bases aligning to TRBD1. The clonotype was recovered from a male patient between 60 and 69 years old who had an allogeneic stem cell transplant, so the T cells may come from the graft donor. Some clones in this sample may be carry-over from other donors' samples. CDR3 region: CASRSGQGAAGYTF. The CDR3, as DNA: TGTGCCAGCCGGTCCGGACAGGGGGCGGCTGGCTACACCTTC.